The sequence of this T cell receptor (beta chain) was determined in a study of T cell changes during pregnancy in multiple sclerosis. Deletions cut 3 bases from V and 5 bases from J, with 10 bases between. Germline CDR1 and CDR2: MNHNS and SASEGT. This CDR3 is 13 amino acids long. This clone showed up just once. The method was immunoSEQ multiplex PCR; TCRdb's version includes in-frame clones alone and lacks a portion of them. Among over 70,000 clones, 90% to 95% were seen once, and the ten largest hold 2% to 2.5%. The TCR comes from a female donor with multiple sclerosis, enrolled in a pregnancy study. The sequencing used peripheral blood, collected in the third trimester of pregnancy. V gene TRBV6-1 combines with J gene TRBJ1-2; D ambiguous. The CDR3, as DNA: TGTGCCAGCAGTGACGCCAGGTCGTATGGCTACACCTTC. It translates to CASSDARSYGYTF.